This TCR beta chain was obtained from a study of cytomegalovirus exposure and HLA in healthy donors. Points from the study as a whole: With later analysis, a missense DCLRE1C variant became linked to TCR beta V- and J-gene trimming. Confirmation in vitro established that three CMV-associated chains were specific for CMV antigens.

Trimming at V came to 0 bases and at J to 5 bases, leaving 4 bases not matched to a gene. Germline CDR1 is LGHNA and CDR2 is YSLEER. This CDR3 has 16 residues. Points on this clone: Its matching antigen is unknown.

The PCR contained 60 Vbeta and 13 Jbeta primers. In the study's own analysis: Later, an analysis found about 83 million unique TCR beta chains, and about 10 million of these were shared. Sequenced by immunoSEQ multiplex PCR; TCRdb stores in-frame clones only, minus some. D and trimming were read from the DNA, whereas the V and J calls and clone size are those reported in that table. The profile shows approximately 150,000 clones, 79% of them singletons. Donors counted as nominally healthy when sampled, yet unrecorded immune exposures were likely. The chain couples TRBV4-3 to TRBJ2-7; 13 nucleotides match TRBD2. The material sequenced was PBMCs. The clonotype comes from a middle-aged man in good health and CMV-seronegative. CDR3 coding DNA: TGCGCCAGCAGCCAAGAGGGACTAGCGGGATTCAACGAGCAGTACTTC. Its translation is CASSQEGLAGFNEQYF.